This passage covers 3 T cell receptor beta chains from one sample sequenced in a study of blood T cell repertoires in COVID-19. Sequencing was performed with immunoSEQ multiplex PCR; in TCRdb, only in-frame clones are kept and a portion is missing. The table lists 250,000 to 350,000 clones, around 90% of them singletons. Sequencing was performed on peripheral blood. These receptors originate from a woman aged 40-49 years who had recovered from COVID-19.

CDR3 coding DNA: TGCGCCAGCAGCTTGGGGCAGGCGCCCCCCGGGGAGCTGTTTTTT. Its translation is CASSLGQAPPGELFF. The chain employs TRBV5-1 and TRBJ2-2; D gene unclear. CDR1 SGHRS and CDR2 YFSETQ come from the germline V gene. The V end was cut by 0 bases, the J end by 6 bases, with 12 bases between. The CDR3 totals 15 residues. The full variable domain, in which reference TRBV5-1 and TRBJ2-2 provide the parts outside the CDR3, is KAGVTQTPRYLIKTRGQQVTLSCSPISGHRSVSWYQQTPGQGLQFLFEYFSETQRNKGNFPGRFSGRQFSNSRSEMNVSTLELGDSALYLCASSLGQAPPGELFFGEGSRLTVL.

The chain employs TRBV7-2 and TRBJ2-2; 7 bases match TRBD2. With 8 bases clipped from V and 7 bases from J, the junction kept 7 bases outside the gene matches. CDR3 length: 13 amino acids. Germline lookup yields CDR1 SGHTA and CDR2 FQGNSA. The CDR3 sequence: CASGRAIGGELFF. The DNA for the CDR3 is TGTGCCAGCGGGAGGGCCATCGGCGGGGAGCTGTTTTTT.

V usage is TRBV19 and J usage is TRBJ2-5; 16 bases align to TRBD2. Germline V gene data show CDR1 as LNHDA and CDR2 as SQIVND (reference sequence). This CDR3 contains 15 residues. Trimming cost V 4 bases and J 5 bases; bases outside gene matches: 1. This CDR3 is CASSRGLAGGETQYF. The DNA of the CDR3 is TGTGCCAGTAGTAGGGGACTAGCGGGAGGGGAGACCCAGTACTTC.